This T cell receptor beta chain was recovered during a study of T cell changes during pregnancy in multiple sclerosis. TCRdb's table, derived via immunoSEQ multiplex PCR, lists solely in-frame clones and lacks some. The table lists about 36,000 clones, about 91% of them singletons. Germline CDR1 is SEHNR and CDR2 is FQNEAQ (reference sequence). The CDR3 length is 14 residues. Deletions cut 5 bases from V and 2 bases from J, with 13 bases between. The receptor's source is a female donor with multiple sclerosis, enrolled in a pregnancy study. The sample consisted of CD8+ T cells from peripheral blood mononuclear cells, taken in the third trimester of pregnancy. The gene calls are TRBV7-9 and TRBJ2-7, with D possibly matching TRBD2 (6 bases). The CDR3 DNA follows: TGTGCCAGCAGCCCGAGACTAGGGACCTACGAGCAGTACTTC. It yields the protein CASSPRLGTYEQYF.